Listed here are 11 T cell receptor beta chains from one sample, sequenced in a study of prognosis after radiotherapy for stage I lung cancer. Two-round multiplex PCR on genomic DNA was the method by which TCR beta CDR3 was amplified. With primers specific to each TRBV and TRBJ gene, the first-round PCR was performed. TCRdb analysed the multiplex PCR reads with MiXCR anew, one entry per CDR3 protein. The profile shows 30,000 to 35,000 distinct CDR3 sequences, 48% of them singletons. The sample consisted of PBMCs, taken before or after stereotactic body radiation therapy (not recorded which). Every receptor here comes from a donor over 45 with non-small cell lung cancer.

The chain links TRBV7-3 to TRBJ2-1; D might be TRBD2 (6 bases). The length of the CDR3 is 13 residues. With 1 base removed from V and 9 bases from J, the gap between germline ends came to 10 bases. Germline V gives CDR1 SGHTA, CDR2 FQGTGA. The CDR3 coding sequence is TGTGCCAGCAGCTTAATTAGCGGACGTGAGCAGTTCTTC. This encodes CASSLISGREQFF.

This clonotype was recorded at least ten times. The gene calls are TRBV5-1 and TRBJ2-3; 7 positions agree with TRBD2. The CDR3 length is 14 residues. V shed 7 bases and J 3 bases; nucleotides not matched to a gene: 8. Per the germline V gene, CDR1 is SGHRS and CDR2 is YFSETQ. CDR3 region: CASALQRETDTQYF. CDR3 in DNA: TGCGCCAGCGCGCTCCAGCGGGAAACAGATACGCAGTATTTT.

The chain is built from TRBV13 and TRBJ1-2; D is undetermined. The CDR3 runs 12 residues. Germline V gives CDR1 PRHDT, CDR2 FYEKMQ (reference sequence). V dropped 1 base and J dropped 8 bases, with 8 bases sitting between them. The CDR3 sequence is CASSLVGTGYTF. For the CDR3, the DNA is TGTGCCAGCAGCTTAGTTGGTACGGGCTACACCTTC.

The CDR3 loop reads CASSPPGQGLTTNEKLFF. In nucleotides, the CDR3 is TGCGCCAGCAGTCCGCCTGGACAGGGACTAACAACTAATGAAAAACTGTTTTTT. This sequence joins TRBV10-2 and TRBJ1-4; the match to TRBD1 covers 8 bases. From germline, CDR1 is WSHSY and CDR2 SAAADI. Losses at the gene ends were 5 bases for V and 0 bases for J; bases not matched to a gene: 11. The CDR3 is 18 amino acids.

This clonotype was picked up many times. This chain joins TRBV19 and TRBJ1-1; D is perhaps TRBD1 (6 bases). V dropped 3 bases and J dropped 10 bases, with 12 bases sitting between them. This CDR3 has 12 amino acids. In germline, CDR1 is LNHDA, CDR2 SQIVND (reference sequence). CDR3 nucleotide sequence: TGTGCCAGTAGTATGGTTCAGGGGCCAGCTTTCTTT. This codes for CASSMVQGPAFF.

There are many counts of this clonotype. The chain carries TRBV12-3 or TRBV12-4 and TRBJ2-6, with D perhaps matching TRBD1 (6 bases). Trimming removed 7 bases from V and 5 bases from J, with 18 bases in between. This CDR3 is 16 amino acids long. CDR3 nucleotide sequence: TGTGCCAGCACTACGGTCAAAGGACAGAGGGCCAACGTCCTGACTTTC. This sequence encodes CASTTVKGQRANVLTF.

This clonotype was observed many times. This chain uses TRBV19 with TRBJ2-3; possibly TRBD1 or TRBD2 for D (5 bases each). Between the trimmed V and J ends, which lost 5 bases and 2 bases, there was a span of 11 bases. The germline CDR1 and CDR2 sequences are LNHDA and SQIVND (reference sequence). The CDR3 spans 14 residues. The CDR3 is CASSFGTPTDTQYF. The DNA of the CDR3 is TGTGCCAGTAGTTTCGGGACCCCCACAGATACGCAGTATTTT.

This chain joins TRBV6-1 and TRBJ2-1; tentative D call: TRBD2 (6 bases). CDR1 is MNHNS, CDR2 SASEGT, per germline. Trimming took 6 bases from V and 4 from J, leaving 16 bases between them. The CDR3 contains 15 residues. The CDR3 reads CASRRIRGRYNEQFF. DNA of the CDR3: TGTGCCAGCAGAAGGATACGGGGGAGATACAATGAGCAGTTCTTC.

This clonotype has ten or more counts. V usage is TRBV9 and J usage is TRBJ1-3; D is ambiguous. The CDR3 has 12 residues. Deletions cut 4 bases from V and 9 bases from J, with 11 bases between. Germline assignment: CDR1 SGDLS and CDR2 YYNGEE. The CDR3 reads CASSWPGGTIYF. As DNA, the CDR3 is TGTGCCAGCAGCTGGCCCGGTGGCACCATATATTTT. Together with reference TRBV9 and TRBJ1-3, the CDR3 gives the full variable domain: DSGVTQTPKHLITATGQRVTLRCSPRSGDLSVYWYQQSLDQGLQFLIQYYNGEERAKGNILERFSAQQFPDLHSELNLSSLELGDSALYFCASSWPGGTIYFGEGSWLTVV.

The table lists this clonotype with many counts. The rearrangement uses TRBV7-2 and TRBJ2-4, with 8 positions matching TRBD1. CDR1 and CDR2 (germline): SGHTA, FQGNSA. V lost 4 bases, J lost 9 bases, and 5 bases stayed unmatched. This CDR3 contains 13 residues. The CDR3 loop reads CASSSDQGAIQYF. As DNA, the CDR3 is TGTGCCAGCAGCTCCGATCAGGGGGCCATTCAGTACTTC.

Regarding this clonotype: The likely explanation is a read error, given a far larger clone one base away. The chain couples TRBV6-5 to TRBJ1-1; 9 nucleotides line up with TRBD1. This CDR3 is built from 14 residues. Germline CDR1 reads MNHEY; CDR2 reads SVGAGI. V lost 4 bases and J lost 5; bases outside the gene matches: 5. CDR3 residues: CASSFLQGATEAFF. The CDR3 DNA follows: TGTGCCAGCAGTTTCTTACAGGGGGCGACTGAAGCTTTCTTT.